One sample yielded the 25 T cell receptor beta chains listed below, sequenced in a study of blood T cell repertoires in COVID-19. Sequencing used immunoSEQ multiplex PCR; TCRdb keeps in-frame clones, though not all of them. Here the sample spans roughly 340,000 clones, 85% to 90% being singletons. Specimen: PBMCs or T cells enriched from blood (not recorded which). Receptor source: a man between 18 and 29 years old who had recovered from COVID-19.

CDR3: CASSGQGALPYGYTF. The CDR3 DNA reads TGTGCCAGCAGCGGACAGGGGGCCCTCCCCTATGGCTACACCTTC. The rearrangement uses TRBV7-2 and TRBJ1-2; 11 bases agree with TRBD1. Germline-derived CDR1 and CDR2 are SGHTA and FQGNSA. V dropped 5 bases and J dropped 4; count of bases not matched to a gene: 6. The CDR3 has 15 residues.

This rearrangement joins TRBV3-1 (or the pseudogene TRBV3-2) to TRBJ2-5, with 11 bases matching TRBD2. Germline V CDR1 and CDR2: LGHDT, YNNKEL (reference sequence). The V gene end was trimmed by 2 bases and the J gene end by 2 bases; junction bases not matched to a gene: 7. The CDR3 spans 17 residues. The CDR3 DNA follows: TGTGCCAGCAGCCAATCTCCGACTAGCGGGGTACAAGAGACCCAGTACTTC. This encodes CASSQSPTSGVQETQYF.

The rearrangement uses TRBV7-2 and TRBJ1-6; the D gene is possibly TRBD1 (5 bases). Trimming cost V 2 bases and J 5 bases, with 10 bases left between them. Germline V CDR1 and CDR2: SGHTA, FQGNSA. The CDR3 spans 15 residues. CDR3 bases: TGTGCCAGCAGCTTAAGAGGAGGGGATAATTCACCCCTCCACTTT. Amino acid sequence: CASSLRGGDNSPLHF.

V is TRBV11-2 and J is TRBJ1-2, with D uncertain. Trimming cost V 7 bases and J 0 bases, with 12 bases left between them. The CDR3 spans 14 residues. Germline values: CDR1 SGHAT, CDR2 FQNNGV. In DNA form, the CDR3 reads TGTGCCAGCAACCCGAGGGCCTCTAACTATGGCTACACCTTC. This sequence encodes CASNPRASNYGYTF.

This clone was seen a few times. The chain combines TRBV12-5 with TRBJ2-5; the D is unclear. With 0 bases removed from V and 4 bases from J, the gap between germline ends came to 3 bases. CDR3 size: 12 residues. Germline CDR1 reads LGHNT; CDR2 reads FRNRAP. The CDR3 coding sequence is TGTGCTAGTGGTTTGGTCTCAGAGACCCAGTACTTC. Protein: CASGLVSETQYF.

The genes are TRBV5-4 and TRBJ2-7; D may be TRBD1 (6 bases). Germline assignment: CDR1 SGHNT and CDR2 YYREEE (reference sequence). Trimming took off 4 bases at V and 5 bases at J, with 13 bases between the two ends. The CDR3 totals 13 residues. The CDR3: CASSITGLHEQYF. The CDR3 DNA is TGTGCCAGCAGCATAACAGGGTTGCACGAGCAGTACTTC.

This clone was detected only once. This rearrangement joins TRBV2 to TRBJ1-1; D gene unclear. Trimming left V 7 bases short and J 5 bases short, with 17 bases between. This CDR3 is built from 14 residues. Germline loops: CDR1 SNHLY, CDR2 FYNNEI. CDR3 amino acids: CASKSEGGWTEAFF. CDR3 DNA: TGTGCCAGCAAGTCGGAGGGAGGGTGGACTGAAGCTTTCTTT.

The chain employs TRBV5-1 and TRBJ1-4; possibly TRBD1 for D (6 bases). Germline assignment: CDR1 SGHRS and CDR2 YFSETQ. This CDR3 region has 17 residues. Trimming took 1 base from V and 0 from J, leaving 13 bases between them. The CDR3 reads CASSLRPSGATNEKLFF. As DNA, the CDR3 is TGCGCCAGCAGCTTGCGCCCGTCAGGGGCAACTAATGAAAAACTGTTTTTT.

The rearrangement links TRBV19 to TRBJ2-6; D may be TRBD2 (7 bases). The CDR3 has 15 amino acids. The V gene's germline CDR1 is LNHDA and CDR2 SQIVND (reference sequence). The V end was cut by 9 bases, the J end by 1 base, with 13 bases between. DNA for the CDR3: TGTGCCAGCCGAGGGGGGGCTTCTGGGGCCAACGTCCTGACTTTC. Translation gives CASRGGASGANVLTF.

V is TRBV2 and J is TRBJ2-6, with no clear D. The CDR3 extends over 12 amino acids. In germline, CDR1 is SNHLY, CDR2 FYNNEI. V was trimmed by 6 bases and J by 3 bases, leaving 3 bases between them. CDR3 in amino acids: CASRSGANVLTF. The CDR3 coding sequence is TGTGCCAGCAGGAGTGGGGCCAACGTCCTGACTTTC. Full variable domain (rest looked up from reference TRBV2 and TRBJ2-6): EPEVTQTPSHQVTQMGQEVILRCVPISNHLYFYWYRQILGQKVEFLVSFYNNEISEKSEIFDDQFSVERPDGSNFTLKIRSTKLEDSAMYFCASRSGANVLTFGAGSRLTVL.

This clone was found once. V gene TRBV18 combines with J gene TRBJ1-2; D uncertain. Germline V gives CDR1 KGHSH, CDR2 LQKENI. This CDR3 contains 14 residues. V was shortened by 5 bases and J by 0 bases, with 10 bases between the two germline ends. The CDR3 loop reads CASSITGANYGYTF. In DNA, the CDR3 is TGTGCCAGCTCAATTACGGGAGCTAACTATGGCTACACCTTC.

The rearrangement links TRBV9 to TRBJ2-3; D gene uncertain. The V end lost 3 bases, the J end lost 4 bases, and 12 bases lay between the germline ends. The CDR3 spans 14 residues. Germline CDR1 SGDLS, CDR2 YYNGEE. Here the CDR3 reads CASSADSIPDTQYF. For the CDR3, the DNA is TGTGCCAGCAGCGCAGATAGCATCCCAGATACGCAGTATTTT.

The chain is built from TRBV29-1 and TRBJ2-1, with no clear D. V dropped 7 bases and J dropped 0 bases, with 10 bases sitting between them. The CDR3 is 13 amino acids. Germline-derived CDR1 and CDR2 are SQVTM and ANQGSEA. In nucleotides, the CDR3 is TGCAGCGGTTCTAGGAGCTCCTACAATGAGCAGTTCTTC. Translating gives CSGSRSSYNEQFF.

V usage is TRBV19 and J usage is TRBJ1-5, with a possible D match to TRBD1 (5 bases). Germline CDR1 LNHDA, CDR2 SQIVND (reference sequence). The CDR3 is made up of 16 amino acids. The V end was cut by 3 bases, the J end by 1 base, with 13 bases between. CDR3 residues: CASSIWGGGSNQPQHF. CDR3 bases: TGTGCCAGTAGTATCTGGGGCGGGGGGAGCAATCAGCCCCAGCATTTT.

V usage is TRBV19 and J usage is TRBJ1-5; 7 bases agree with TRBD1. Unmatched junction bases numbered 8, after V lost 6 bases and J lost 3 bases. Germline-derived CDR1 and CDR2 are LNHDA and SQIVND (reference sequence). The CDR3 is 15 amino acids. CDR3 sequence reads: CASRTQGGINQPQHF. As DNA, the CDR3 is TGTGCCAGTAGAACTCAGGGGGGTATCAATCAGCCCCAGCATTTT.

The rearrangement joins TRBV28 to TRBJ1-2; TRBD1 aligns across 7 bases. Per the germline V gene, CDR1 is MDHEN and CDR2 is SYDVKM. J lost 1 base, V lost 6 bases, and 5 bases had no gene match. The length of the CDR3 is 14 residues. Written as DNA, the CDR3 is TGTGCCAGCAGGACGACAGGGAATAACTATGGCTACACCTTC. This gives the protein CASRTTGNNYGYTF.

The chain joins TRBV12-3 or TRBV12-4 to TRBJ1-1; D not resolved. V lost 3 bases, J lost 5 bases, and 10 bases lay in between. The CDR3 totals 13 residues. DNA of the CDR3: TGTGCCAGCAGTTTTCAGGCTAATACTGAAGCTTTCTTT. Translation: CASSFQANTEAFF.

This clone has a handful of counts. This rearrangement joins TRBV12-3 or TRBV12-4 to TRBJ2-1; TRBD1 matches 7 bases. This CDR3 region has 12 residues. V shed 6 bases and J 15 bases; nucleotides not matched to a gene: 11. CDR3: CASRLPQGIWFF. DNA for the CDR3: TGTGCCAGCAGACTACCACAGGGGATTTGGTTCTTC.

This rearrangement joins TRBV18 to TRBJ2-1; D perhaps matches TRBD2 (5 bases). V was shortened by 2 bases and J by 4 bases, with 15 bases between the two germline ends. Germline CDR1 reads KGHSH; CDR2 reads LQKENI. There are 16 residues in the CDR3. CDR3 region: CASSPEGALVYNEQFF. As DNA, the CDR3 is TGTGCCAGCTCACCAGAGGGAGCGCTAGTATACAATGAGCAGTTCTTC.

The chain is built from TRBV7-2 and TRBJ1-5, with no clear D. The CDR3 has 14 residues. Germline V CDR1 and CDR2: SGHTA, FQGNSA. Trimming shortened V by 5 bases and J by 4 bases, and 12 bases separated the two germline ends. The CDR3 here is CASSGPAQNQPQHF. For the CDR3, the DNA is TGTGCCAGCAGCGGGCCAGCTCAGAATCAGCCCCAGCATTTT.

The chain combines TRBV5-1 with TRBJ2-5, with 8 bases lining up with TRBD1. The CDR3 totals 16 residues. V lost 0 bases, J lost 5 bases, and 9 bases stayed unmatched. Germline V CDR1 and CDR2: SGHRS, YFSETQ. The CDR3 spells CASSLAGRGRGETQYF. CDR3 sequence (DNA): TGCGCCAGCAGCTTGGCCGGCAGGGGGCGAGGGGAGACCCAGTACTTC. The complete variable domain, with remaining parts taken from reference TRBV5-1 and TRBJ2-5, reads KAGVTQTPRYLIKTRGQQVTLSCSPISGHRSVSWYQQTPGQGLQFLFEYFSETQRNKGNFPGRFSGRQFSNSRSEMNVSTLELGDSALYLCASSLAGRGRGETQYFGPGTRLLVL.

This clone has only one observation. The V call is TRBV5-1, the J call TRBJ2-1; the D gene is possibly TRBD2 (5 bases). The V gene's germline CDR1 is SGHRS and CDR2 YFSETQ. CDR3 length equals 14 residues. The ends were cut back, 4 bases at V and 5 bases at J, with 13 bases in the middle. CDR3 DNA: TGCGCCAGCAGCGTACTAGACCCTAACAATGAGCAGTTCTTC. Translating gives CASSVLDPNNEQFF.

The chain uses TRBV10-3 and TRBJ2-4; 7 bases align to TRBD2. The CDR3 sequence is 13 residues long. V lost 4 bases and J lost 5; bases outside the gene matches: 2. CDR1 and CDR2 from the germline V gene are ENHRY and SYGVKD. This chain's CDR3 is CAISGTSENIQYF. CDR3 coding DNA: TGTGCCATCAGTGGTACTAGCGAAAACATTCAGTACTTC.

This chain uses TRBV7-3 with TRBJ1-1, with D perhaps TRBD1 (5 bases). This CDR3 is 15 amino acids long. V was clipped by 2 bases and J by 1 base, with 11 bases between them. Germline V gene sequence: CDR1 SGHTA, CDR2 FQGTGA. CDR3 coding DNA: TGTGCCAGCAGCTTAGAAGGACAACCGAACACTGAAGCTTTCTTT. Its translation: CASSLEGQPNTEAFF.

The genes are TRBV5-4 and TRBJ1-1; the D is unclear. The CDR3 consists of 15 residues. Germline V CDR1 and CDR2: SGHNT, YYREEE (reference sequence). Trimming shortened V by 2 bases and J by 0 bases, and 11 bases separated the two germline ends. This CDR3 is CASSLGSPMNTEAFF. Written as DNA, the CDR3 is TGTGCCAGCAGCTTAGGGAGCCCCATGAACACTGAAGCTTTCTTT.